This T cell receptor (beta chain) is from a study of shared clonotypes between healthy human individuals. Selected positively for CCR7 and CD45RO-negative, naive CD8 cells excluded terminally differentiated effector memory CD45RA+ cells. Remarks on this clone: Other DNA sequences in this specimen translate into the identical CDR3.

Generated by immunoSEQ multiplex PCR, the TCRdb table keeps only in-frame clones and is missing some. Among around 1.9 million clones listed, about 92% were seen once. This sequence originates from a man between 18 and 35 years old in good health. Some clones in this sample may be carry-over from other donors' samples. Sequencing was carried out using naive CD8+ T cells from PBMCs.

The CDR3, as DNA: TGTGCCAGCAGTCACGGACCAACCTACGAGCAGTACTTC. Encoded protein: CASSHGPTYEQYF. The chain recombines TRBV27 with TRBJ2-7; no definite D call. CDR3 length: 13 amino acids. V was shortened by 5 bases and J by 2 bases, with 10 bases between the two germline ends. In germline, CDR1 is MNHEY, CDR2 SMNVEV (reference sequence).